This passage covers 25 T cell receptor beta chains from one sample sequenced in a study of T cells in localized non-small cell lung cancer. Sequencing used immunoSEQ multiplex PCR; TCRdb keeps in-frame clones, though not all of them. Of 53,000 or so clones in the sample, just over 90% were seen once. The material sequenced was peripheral blood, taken before any cancer treatment. These receptor sequences come from a man aged 35-75 years with stage I lung adenocarcinoma.

V usage is TRBV11-2 and J usage is TRBJ2-1; D not resolved. V lost 3 bases and J lost 3, with 6 bases in between. There are 13 residues in the CDR3. Per the germline V gene, CDR1 is SGHAT and CDR2 is FQNNGV. CDR3 sequence: CASSLSVYNEQFF. CDR3 nucleotide sequence: TGTGCCAGCAGCTTGTCGGTCTACAATGAGCAGTTCTTC.

J is TRBJ2-1 and V is TRBV28; 13 positions match TRBD2. Germline trimming cut 2 bases from V and 5 bases from J; bases unmatched to any gene: 3. CDR1 and CDR2 from the germline V gene are MDHEN and SYDVKM. CDR3 length: 16 amino acids. CDR3 bases: TGTGCCAGCAGTTTAGGACTAGCGGGAGAGGACAATGAGCAGTTCTTC. Its translation is CASSLGLAGEDNEQFF.

This clone showed up just once. The chain has TRBV7-9 and TRBJ2-7; D possibly corresponds to TRBD2 (7 bases). This CDR3 is built from 15 residues. V was shortened by 6 bases and J by 3 bases, with 18 bases between the two germline ends. The germline gives CDR1 SEHNR, CDR2 FQNEAQ (reference sequence). The CDR3 sequence is CASSLKGGLRYEQYF. The CDR3 nucleotides are TGTGCCAGCAGTCTTAAGGGGGGGCTACGCTACGAGCAGTACTTC. The full variable domain, in which reference TRBV7-9 and TRBJ2-7 provide the parts outside the CDR3, is DTGVSQNPRHKITKRGQNVTFRCDPISEHNRLYWYRQTLGQGPEFLTYFQNEAQLEKSRLLSDRFSAERPKGSFSTLEIQRTEQGDSAMYLCASSLKGGLRYEQYFGPGTRLTVT.

The rearrangement links TRBV6-6 to TRBJ2-7; TRBD2 aligns across 7 bases. Germline lookup yields CDR1 MNHNY and CDR2 SVGAGI (reference sequence). The CDR3 spans 14 residues. V shed 2 bases, J shed 3 bases, and the junction held 4 bases outside the gene matches. CDR3 sequence reads: CASSYASGNYEQYF. The CDR3 DNA reads as TGTGCCAGCAGTTACGCTAGCGGAAACTACGAGCAGTACTTC.

The chain couples TRBV7-3 to TRBJ2-7; the match to TRBD1 covers 10 bases. Germline CDR1 reads SGHTA; CDR2 reads FQGTGA. The CDR3 loop spans 15 amino acids. Trimming took 2 bases from V and 3 from J; bases not matched to a gene: 4. The CDR3 coding sequence is TGTGCCAGCAGCTTAGCGGGACAGGGGTTCTACGAGCAGTACTTC. Translation: CASSLAGQGFYEQYF.

This clone was seen once. The chain couples TRBV4-2 to TRBJ2-5; 9 bases agree with TRBD2. This CDR3 has 15 residues. Germline V gene data show CDR1 as LGHNA and CDR2 as YNFKEQ. With 1 base clipped from V and 3 bases from J, the junction kept 3 bases outside the gene matches. The CDR3 sequence is CASSQGTSVEETQYF. CDR3 DNA: TGTGCCAGCAGCCAAGGGACTAGCGTCGAAGAGACCCAGTACTTC.

This clone came up a few times. This sequence joins TRBV7-8 and TRBJ2-2; D unclear. V was pared by 1 base and J by 8 bases, with 17 bases between. The CDR3 consists of 16 residues. Germline V gene lookup returns CDR1 SGHVS and CDR2 FQNEAQ. In DNA form, the CDR3 reads TGTGCCAGCAGCTTAGTAAGGATACCCCGATTTGGGGAGCTGTTTTTT. As protein: CASSLVRIPRFGELFF.

This clone is judged hyperexpanded. V usage is TRBV10-1 and J usage is TRBJ1-3, with D perhaps matching TRBD1 (6 bases). V was cut by 2 bases and J by 2 bases, with 10 bases left in between. The CDR3 loop spans 15 amino acids. CDR1 is WNHNN, CDR2 SYGVQD, per germline (reference sequence). The CDR3 here is CASSEAKGAGNTIYF. CDR3 nucleotides: TGCGCCAGCAGTGAGGCGAAGGGGGCTGGAAACACCATATATTTT.

The rearrangement uses TRBV7-9 and TRBJ2-2; TRBD2 matches at 7 bases. Germline CDR1 and CDR2: SEHNR and FQNEAQ (reference sequence). The CDR3 is 16 amino acids. V shed 5 bases and J 2 bases; nucleotides not matched to a gene: 8. The CDR3 region has the DNA TGTGCCAGCAGCGGCTTGGGAGGGAGAAACACCGGGGAGCTGTTTTTT. Its translation: CASSGLGGRNTGELFF.

The rearrangement uses TRBV5-6 and TRBJ1-5, with D unclear. CDR1 and CDR2 from the germline V gene are SGHDT and YYEEEE. This CDR3 has 17 amino acids. The V gene lost 4 bases and the J gene lost 0 bases, with 17 bases spanning the gap. The DNA of the CDR3 is TGTGCCAGCAGCCAAAGCTGGGGTTTGAATAGCAATCAGCCCCAGCATTTT. Translation: CASSQSWGLNSNQPQHF. The whole variable domain, remainder taken from reference TRBV5-6 and TRBJ1-5, is DAGVTQSPTHLIKTRGQQVTLRCSPKSGHDTVSWYQQALGQGPQFIFQYYEEEERQRGNFPDRFSGHQFPNYSSELNVNALLLGDSALYLCASSQSWGLNSNQPQHFGDGTRLSIL.

This chain links TRBV6-5 with TRBJ1-4; TRBD1 aligns across 11 bases. This CDR3 contains 14 residues. Germline CDR1 reads MNHEY; CDR2 reads SVGAGI. The junction had 3 bases not matched to a gene; V was cut back by 5 bases and J by 7 bases. The CDR3 loop reads CASSEGQGAEKLFF. CDR3 in DNA: TGTGCCAGCAGTGAAGGACAGGGGGCTGAAAAACTGTTTTTT.

The V call is TRBV19, the J call TRBJ2-6, with no clear D. The CDR3 spans 15 residues. Deletions cut 3 bases from V and 0 bases from J, with 6 bases between. Germline loops: CDR1 LNHDA, CDR2 SQIVND (reference sequence). The CDR3: CASSIRNSGANVLTF. As DNA, the CDR3 is TGTGCCAGTAGTATCAGGAACTCTGGGGCCAACGTCCTGACTTTC.

The V and J genes are TRBV7-2 and TRBJ2-7, with 8 bases lining up with TRBD2. The germline gives CDR1 SGHTA, CDR2 FQGNSA. The length of the CDR3 is 15 residues. The V and J ends lost 1 base and 2 bases, in that order; junction bases with no gene match: 4. The CDR3 coding sequence is TGTGCCAGCAGCTTAGGACTAGCGACCACCTACGAGCAGTACTTC. As protein: CASSLGLATTYEQYF.

The rearrangement links TRBV28 to TRBJ2-1; D possibly corresponds to TRBD2 (5 bases). This CDR3 has 15 amino acids. Germline-derived CDR1 and CDR2 are MDHEN and SYDVKM. Deletions cut 9 bases from V and 1 base from J, with 16 bases between. The CDR3 is CASKDGRGSYNEQFF. The CDR3 bases are TGTGCCAGTAAAGATGGCCGGGGTTCCTACAATGAGCAGTTCTTC.

DNA of the CDR3: TGCGCCAGCAGCTTCAGCCAGGGACCGTACAATGAGCAGTTCTTC. Protein product: CASSFSQGPYNEQFF. This chain joins TRBV5-1 and TRBJ2-1, with D tentatively TRBD1 or TRBD2 (5 bases each). Germline values: CDR1 SGHRS, CDR2 YFSETQ. Between the trimmed V and J ends, which lost 2 bases and 4 bases, there was a span of 13 bases. The CDR3 runs to 15 residues.

The genes are TRBV4-2 and TRBJ2-2; 10 nucleotides line up with TRBD2. Germline V gene sequence: CDR1 LGHNA, CDR2 YNFKEQ. This CDR3 comprises 19 residues. V shed 0 bases, J shed 7 bases, and the junction held 14 bases outside the gene matches. CDR3 sequence: CASSQDWETSGRSVGELFF. The CDR3 DNA follows: TGTGCCAGCAGCCAAGATTGGGAGACTAGCGGGCGGTCAGTCGGGGAGCTGTTTTTT.

Written as DNA, the CDR3 is TGTGCCAGCAGCTCTCTCCTAGGGGCCGGTGGTGAGCAGTTCTTC. It codes for CASSSLLGAGGEQFF. The chain joins TRBV9 to TRBJ2-1, with D possibly being TRBD1 (5 bases). Deletions cut 4 bases from V and 9 bases from J, with 20 bases between. The germline V gene encodes CDR1 SGDLS and CDR2 YYNGEE. This CDR3 contains 15 residues.

This chain links TRBV10-3 with TRBJ2-7, with unresolved D. Germline V gene data show CDR1 as ENHRY and CDR2 as SYGVKD. Trimming shortened V by 8 bases and J by 2 bases, and 10 bases separated the two germline ends. The CDR3 has 12 amino acids. In nucleotides, the CDR3 is TGTGCCATCCGCGAGCCAGCCTACGAGCAGTACTTC. Translating gives CAIREPAYEQYF.

The V gene is TRBV10-3, the J gene TRBJ2-1; 8 bases line up with TRBD2. The CDR3 has 12 amino acids. In germline, CDR1 is ENHRY, CDR2 SYGVKD. With 11 bases clipped from V and 6 bases from J, the junction kept 6 bases outside the gene matches. DNA of the CDR3: TGTGCCCTAAGCGGGAGTGGCAATGAGCAGTTCTTC. This encodes CALSGSGNEQFF.

The V and J genes are TRBV27 and TRBJ2-7; 13 nucleotides agree with TRBD2. The V gene end was trimmed by 5 bases and the J gene end by 2 bases; junction bases not matched to a gene: 3. CDR3 length: 15 residues. The V gene's germline CDR1 is MNHEY and CDR2 SMNVEV (reference sequence). The CDR3, as DNA: TGTGCCAGCAGTCGTGGGACTAGCGGGACCTACGAGCAGTACTTC. Translated, it gives CASSRGTSGTYEQYF.

The chain uses TRBV21-1 and TRBJ2-7; the DNA was not used to check the table's D call, TRBD1. TRBV21-1 is a listed pseudogene. The CDR3 loop spans 15 amino acids. In DNA form, the CDR3 reads TGTGCCAGCAGCAGCACAGGGTTAGACTCCTACGAGCAGTACTTC. Its translation is CASSSTGLDSYEQYF.

The rearrangement uses TRBV7-2 and TRBJ2-2; D not resolved. V gave up 1 base and J gave up 4 bases, with 4 bases separating them. Germline-derived CDR1 and CDR2 are SGHTA and FQGNSA. The CDR3 extends over 13 amino acids. DNA for the CDR3: TGTGCCAGCAGCTTAGGGGGCACCGGGGAGCTGTTTTTT. It yields the protein CASSLGGTGELFF.

V usage is TRBV11-3 and J usage is TRBJ2-1; D may be TRBD2 (6 bases). There are 16 residues in the CDR3. Trimming shortened V by 3 bases and J by 0 bases, and 12 bases separated the two germline ends. Germline values: CDR1 SGHNT, CDR2 YENEEA. The CDR3 protein is CASSFERASSYNEQFF. CDR3 sequence (DNA): TGTGCCAGCAGCTTTGAGCGGGCCAGCTCCTACAATGAGCAGTTCTTC.

The chain is built from TRBV28 and TRBJ1-1, with D unresolved. The V gene's germline CDR1 is MDHEN and CDR2 SYDVKM. The CDR3 extends over 13 amino acids. V was trimmed by 8 bases and J by 11 bases, leaving 21 bases between them. The CDR3 DNA follows: TGTGCCAGCGGAGACCGCCCTAACCTGAAGGCTTTCTTT. It is translated as CASGDRPNLKAFF. Drawing the rest from reference TRBV28 and TRBJ1-1, the complete variable domain is DVKVTQSSRYLVKRTGEKVFLECVQDMDHENMFWYRQDPGLGLRLIYFSYDVKMKEKGDIPEGYSVSREKKERFSLILESASTNQTSMYLCASGDRPNLKAFFGQGTRLTVV.

The chain uses TRBV28 and TRBJ2-5, with 7 bases fitting TRBD1. CDR1 and CDR2 (germline): MDHEN, SYDVKM. J was trimmed by 4 bases and V by 2 bases; bases with no gene match: 1. The CDR3 spans 13 residues. CDR3 in amino acids: CASSLGQAETQYF. The CDR3 DNA reads TGTGCCAGCAGTTTAGGACAGGCAGAGACCCAGTACTTC.